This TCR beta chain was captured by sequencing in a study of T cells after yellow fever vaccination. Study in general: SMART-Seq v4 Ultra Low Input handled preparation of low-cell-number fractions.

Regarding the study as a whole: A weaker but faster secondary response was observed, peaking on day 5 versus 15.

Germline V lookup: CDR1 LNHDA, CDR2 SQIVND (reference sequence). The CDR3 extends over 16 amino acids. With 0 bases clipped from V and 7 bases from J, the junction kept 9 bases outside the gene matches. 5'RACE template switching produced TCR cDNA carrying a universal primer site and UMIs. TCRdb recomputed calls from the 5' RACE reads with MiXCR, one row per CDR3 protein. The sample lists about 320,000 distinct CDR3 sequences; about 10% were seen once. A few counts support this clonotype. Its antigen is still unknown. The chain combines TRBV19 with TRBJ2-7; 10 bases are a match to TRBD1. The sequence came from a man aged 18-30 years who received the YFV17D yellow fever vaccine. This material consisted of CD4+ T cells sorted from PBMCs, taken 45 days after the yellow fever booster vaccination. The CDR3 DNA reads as TGTGCCAGTAGTATAGAGGGACAGGGGAATTACGGAGAGCAGTACTTC. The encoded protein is CASSIEGQGNYGEQYF.